These 6 T cell receptor beta chains share one sample of origin, sequenced in a study of regulatory T cells in long-lasting Graves disease. The TCR beta library used iRepertoire HTBI primers with Arm-PCR amplification of CDR3. TCRdb reprocessed the multiplex PCR reads with MiXCR, giving one entry per CDR3 protein. Of roughly 350,000 distinct CDR3 sequences listed, 15% to 20% were seen once; the top ten hold around 27%. Time point here: newly diagnosed GD, antithyroid drugs for less than 3 months. The TCR library was made from RNA that had been extracted from PBMCs in TRIzol. These data were also reused for a study on T cells in Graves' hyperthyroidism and ophthalmopathy.

This material consisted of peripheral blood mononuclear cells (PBMCs), taken at new diagnosis, from a patient treated with antithyroid drugs. All receptors come from a man between 35 and 55 years old with Graves disease.

This clonotype was detected many times. The chain is built from TRBV9 and TRBJ2-3, with D possibly matching TRBD2 (5 bases). The CDR3 contains 14 residues. Trimming stripped 0 bases from V and 3 bases from J, with 8 bases between. Germline CDR1 is SGDLS and CDR2 is YYNGEE. The DNA for the CDR3 is TGTGCCAGCAGCGTAGGTTCGGGAACAGATACGCAGTATTTT. Translated, it gives CASSVGSGTDTQYF.

This clonotype was seen many times. The rearrangement joins TRBV7-2 to TRBJ1-5; 7 nucleotides match TRBD1. From germline, CDR1 is SGHTA and CDR2 FQGNSA. J was trimmed by 7 bases and V by 5 bases; bases with no gene match: 17. CDR3 size: 17 residues. CDR3 in DNA: TGTGCCAGCAGCCCCGCGGGAGGGGGCGCATTTTCCCAGCCCCAGCATTTT. Translated, it gives CASSPAGGGAFSQPQHF.

Many counts were recorded for this clonotype. This sequence joins TRBV20-1 and TRBJ2-7; the D gene is possibly TRBD1 (5 bases). Germline CDR1 and CDR2: DFQATT and SNEGSKA (reference sequence). This CDR3 is 11 amino acids long. Trimming removed 6 bases at V and 3 bases at J, with 9 bases between. CDR3 region: CSAQDIYEQYF. The CDR3 coding sequence is TGCAGTGCCCAGGACATCTACGAGCAGTACTTC.

This clonotype was seen at least ten times. The V and J genes are TRBV27 and TRBJ2-7, with unresolved D. Germline values: CDR1 MNHEY, CDR2 SMNVEV (reference sequence). The germline V and J ends were trimmed by 2 bases and 3 bases, with 11 bases remaining between them. This CDR3 region has 14 residues. The CDR3: CASSLAGPYYEQYF. For the CDR3, the DNA is TGTGCCAGCAGTTTAGCAGGACCCTACTACGAGCAGTACTTC.

This clonotype was seen many times. V is TRBV10-3 and J is TRBJ1-3; D is possibly TRBD1 (6 bases). Germline-derived CDR1 and CDR2 are ENHRY and SYGVKD. V was pared by 5 bases and J by 8 bases, with 16 bases between. The CDR3 has 14 amino acids. The CDR3 is CAISSDRAGHTIYF. CDR3 in DNA: TGTGCCATCAGTTCGGACAGAGCCGGGCACACCATATATTTT.

This clonotype was seen a handful of times. At one of its ends the junction is not consistent with the germline gene, which may arise from a read error. V and J are TRBV20-1 and TRBJ2-5, with 7 nucleotides matching TRBD2. The CDR3 loop spans 17 amino acids. Germline assignment: CDR1 DFQATT and CDR2 SNEGSKA (reference sequence). DNA of the CDR3: TGCAGTGCTAGAGTCCCCTTTGGGAGGGGCGACCAGGAGACCCAGTACTTC. It translates to CSARVPFGRGDQETQYF.